This TCR beta chain was captured by sequencing in a study of cytomegalovirus exposure and HLA in healthy donors. Study summary: As released early, the data held 75 million to 90 million unique TCRs from HLA-typed donors.

Notes on the study in general: Despite most TCR sequences being rare, some public TCRs occurred in many donors.

Amplification used 60 Vbeta primers and 13 Jbeta primers. Profiled with immunoSEQ multiplex PCR; TCRdb holds only in-frame clones, not every one. The sample has more than 90,000 clones; about 79% are singletons. As regards this clone: The antigen is unknown.

This sequence was found in a woman aged 18 to 35 in good health and CMV-seropositive. Sequencing was carried out using PBMCs.

The CDR3 here is CASSVGGSNQPQHF. CDR3 nucleotides: TGTGCCAGCAGTGTGGGGGGTAGCAATCAGCCCCAGCATTTT. The V call is TRBV2, the J call TRBJ1-5, with a possible D match to TRBD1 (5 bases). This CDR3 spans 14 amino acids. Trimming removed 4 bases from V and 0 bases from J, with 7 bases in between. Germline lookup yields CDR1 SNHLY and CDR2 FYNNEI.